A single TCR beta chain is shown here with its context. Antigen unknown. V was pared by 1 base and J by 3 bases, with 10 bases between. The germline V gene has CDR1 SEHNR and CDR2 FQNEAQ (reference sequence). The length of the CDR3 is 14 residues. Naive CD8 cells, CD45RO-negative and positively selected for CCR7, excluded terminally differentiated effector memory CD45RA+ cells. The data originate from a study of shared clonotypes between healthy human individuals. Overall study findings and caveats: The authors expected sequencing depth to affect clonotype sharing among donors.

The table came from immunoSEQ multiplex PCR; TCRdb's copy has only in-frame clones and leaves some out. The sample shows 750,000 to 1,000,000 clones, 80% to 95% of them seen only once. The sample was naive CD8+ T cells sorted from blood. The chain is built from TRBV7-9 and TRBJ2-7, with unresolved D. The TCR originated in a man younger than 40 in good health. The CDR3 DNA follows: TGTGCCAGCAGCTTAGATTCCCGTTACTACGAGCAGTACTTC. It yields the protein CASSLDSRYYEQYF.